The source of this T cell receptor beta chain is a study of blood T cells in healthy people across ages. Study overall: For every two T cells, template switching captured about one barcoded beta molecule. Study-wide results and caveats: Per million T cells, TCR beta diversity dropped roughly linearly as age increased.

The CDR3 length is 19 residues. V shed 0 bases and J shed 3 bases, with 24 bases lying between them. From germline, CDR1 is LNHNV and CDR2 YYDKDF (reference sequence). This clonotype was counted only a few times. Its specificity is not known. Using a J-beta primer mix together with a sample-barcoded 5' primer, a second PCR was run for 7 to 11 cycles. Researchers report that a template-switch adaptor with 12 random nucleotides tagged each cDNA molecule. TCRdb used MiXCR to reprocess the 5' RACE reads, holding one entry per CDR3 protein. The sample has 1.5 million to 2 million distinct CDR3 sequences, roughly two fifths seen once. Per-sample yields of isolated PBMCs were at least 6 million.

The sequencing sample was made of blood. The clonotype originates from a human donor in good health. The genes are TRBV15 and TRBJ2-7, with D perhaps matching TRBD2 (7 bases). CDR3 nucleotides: TGTGCCACCAGCAGAGATCTCGGGGGCGCGCGGGGGCAAAACTACGAGCAGTACTTC. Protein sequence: CATSRDLGGARGQNYEQYF. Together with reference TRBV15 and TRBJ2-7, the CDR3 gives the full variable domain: DAMVIQNPRYQVTQFGKPVTLSCSQTLNHNVMYWYQQKSSQAPKLLFHYYDKDFNNEADTPDNFQSRRPNTSFCFLDIRSPGLGDTAMYLCATSRDLGGARGQNYEQYFGPGTRLTVT.